Shown below are 4 T cell receptor beta chains from a single sample sequenced in a study of blood T cell repertoires in COVID-19. The protocol was immunoSEQ multiplex PCR, while the TCRdb copy is restricted to in-frame clones and leaves out a portion. The sample lists about 250,000 clones; about 91% were seen once. The material sequenced was peripheral blood. These receptors were obtained from an elderly man with acute or convalescent COVID-19.

The rearrangement joins TRBV10-2 to TRBJ2-1; D gene uncertain. This CDR3 is built from 17 residues. Trimming took 2 bases from V and 2 from J, leaving 16 bases between them. Per germline, CDR1 WSHSY and CDR2 SAAADI. The CDR3 bases are TGCGCCAGCAGTGAGCGCTCGGCGGCACTCACCTACAATGAGCAGTTCTTC. The encoded protein is CASSERSAALTYNEQFF.

The gene calls are TRBV5-6 and TRBJ2-3, with a weak D call TRBD1 (5 bases). CDR3 length: 14 residues. Germline assignment: CDR1 SGHDT and CDR2 YYEEEE. V was trimmed by 6 bases and J by 0 bases, leaving 11 bases between them. The CDR3 loop reads CASTQGASTDTQYF. CDR3 nucleotides: TGTGCCAGCACCCAGGGTGCTAGCACAGATACGCAGTATTTT.

This chain links TRBV5-4 with TRBJ1-2; D is undetermined. The CDR3 loop spans 15 amino acids. The germline CDR1 and CDR2 sequences are SGHNT and YYREEE (reference sequence). The germline V and J ends were trimmed by 5 bases and 4 bases, with 18 bases remaining between them. CDR3 nucleotides: TGTGCCAGCAGGGCAGTTGCGGGAGAAATCTATGGCTACACCTTC. Its translation: CASRAVAGEIYGYTF.

In this sample, this clone turned up once. The chain joins TRBV6-2 or TRBV6-3 to TRBJ1-6; tentatively, D is TRBD1 (5 bases). Germline lookup yields CDR1 MNHEY and CDR2 SVGEGT. This CDR3 spans 14 amino acids. V gave up 4 bases and J gave up 6 bases, with 10 bases separating them. CDR3 in DNA: TGTGCCAGCAGTTCGGGACTGCTTAATTCACCCCTCCACTTT. This translates into CASSSGLLNSPLHF.